Reported below is one T cell receptor beta chain. The identical CDR3 is also encoded by other nucleotide sequences in the sample. The J segment lost 0 bases and the V segment lost 6 bases, leaving 5 bases of the junction unmatched. Germline V lookup: CDR1 SNHLY, CDR2 FYNNEI. The CDR3 has 15 residues. The source of the sample is a study of blood T cell repertoires in COVID-19. Study-level information: Italy, Spain and the United States were the sources of the convalescent and acute COVID-19 samples. PBMCs, B-cell-depleted T cells, or T cells provided the cDNA or gDNA that made up the material.

Clones were read by immunoSEQ multiplex PCR, and TCRdb kept only the in-frame ones, dropping some. The sample lists 300,000 to 450,000 clones; around 87% were seen once. Sequencing used peripheral blood. This chain links TRBV2 with TRBJ1-1, with 9 bases aligning to TRBD1. The origin of this receptor is a woman aged 60-70 years with COVID-19, enrolled during active disease. DNA for the CDR3: TGTGCCAGCAGGGGACAGGGCCTAATGAACACTGAAGCTTTCTTT. Amino acid sequence: CASRGQGLMNTEAFF.